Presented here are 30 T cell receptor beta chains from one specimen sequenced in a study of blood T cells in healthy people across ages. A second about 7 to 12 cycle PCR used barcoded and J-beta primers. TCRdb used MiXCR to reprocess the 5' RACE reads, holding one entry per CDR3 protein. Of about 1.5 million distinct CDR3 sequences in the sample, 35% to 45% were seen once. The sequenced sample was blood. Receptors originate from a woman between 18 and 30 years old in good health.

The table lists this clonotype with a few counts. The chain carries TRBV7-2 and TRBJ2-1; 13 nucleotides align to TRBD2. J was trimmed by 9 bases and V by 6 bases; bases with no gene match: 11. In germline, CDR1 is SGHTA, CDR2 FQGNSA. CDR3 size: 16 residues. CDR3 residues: CASSPLGTSGVGEQFF. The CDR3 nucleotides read TGTGCCAGCAGTCCACTAGGGACTAGCGGGGTTGGTGAGCAGTTCTTC.

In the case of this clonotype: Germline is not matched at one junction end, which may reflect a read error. The CDR3 loop is CASGLFRAGANVLIF. The CDR3 nucleotides read TGTGCTAGTGGTTTATTCAGGGCGGGGGCCAACGTCCTGATTTTT. This sequence joins TRBV12-5 and TRBJ2-6; D may be TRBD2 (7 bases). Germline V lookup: CDR1 LGHNT, CDR2 FRNRAP. This CDR3 comprises 15 residues. The full variable domain, its missing parts supplied by reference TRBV12-5 and TRBJ2-6, is DARVTQTPRHKVTEMGQEVTMRCQPILGHNTVFWYRQTMMQGLELLAYFRNRAPLDDSGMPKDRFSAEMPDATLATLKIQPSEPRDSAVYFCASGLFRAGANVLIFGAGSRLTVL.

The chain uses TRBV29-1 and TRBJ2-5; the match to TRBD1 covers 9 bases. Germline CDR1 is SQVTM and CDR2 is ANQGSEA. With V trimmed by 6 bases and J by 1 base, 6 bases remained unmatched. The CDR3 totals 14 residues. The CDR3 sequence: CSVEGTGPQETQYF. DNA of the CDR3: TGCAGCGTGGAGGGGACAGGGCCCCAAGAGACCCAGTACTTC. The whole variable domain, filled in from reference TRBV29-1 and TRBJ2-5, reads SAVISQKPSRDICQRGTSLTIQCQVDSQVTMMFWYRQQPGQSLTLIATANQGSEATYESGFVIDKFPISRPNLTFSTLTVSNMSPEDSSIYLCSVEGTGPQETQYFGPGTRLLVL.

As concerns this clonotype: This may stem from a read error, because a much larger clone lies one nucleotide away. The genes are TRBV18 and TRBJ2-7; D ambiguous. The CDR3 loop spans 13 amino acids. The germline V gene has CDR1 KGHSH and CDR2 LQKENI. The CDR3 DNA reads TGTGCCAACTCACCAGGCGACTCCTACGAGCAGTACTTC. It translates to CANSPGDSYEQYF.

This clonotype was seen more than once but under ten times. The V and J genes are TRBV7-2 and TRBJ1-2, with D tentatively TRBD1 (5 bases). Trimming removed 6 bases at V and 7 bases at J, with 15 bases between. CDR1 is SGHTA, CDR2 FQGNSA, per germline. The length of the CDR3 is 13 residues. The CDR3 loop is CASSPERGFGYTF. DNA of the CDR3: TGTGCCAGCAGTCCCGAGAGGGGTTTTGGCTACACCTTC.

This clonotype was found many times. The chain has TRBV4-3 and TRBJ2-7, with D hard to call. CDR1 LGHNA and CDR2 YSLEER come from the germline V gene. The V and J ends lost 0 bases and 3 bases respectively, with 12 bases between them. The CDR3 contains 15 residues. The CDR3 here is CASSQEFGQLYEQYF. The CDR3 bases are TGCGCCAGCAGCCAAGAATTCGGCCAGCTCTACGAGCAGTACTTC.

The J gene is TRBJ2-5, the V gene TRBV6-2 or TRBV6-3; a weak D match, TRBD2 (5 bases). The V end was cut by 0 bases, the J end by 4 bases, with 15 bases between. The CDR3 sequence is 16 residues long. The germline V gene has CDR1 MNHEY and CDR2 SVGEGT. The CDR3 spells CASSYSSGWRVETQYF. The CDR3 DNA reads TGTGCCAGCAGTTACTCCAGTGGATGGCGGGTAGAGACCCAGTACTTC.

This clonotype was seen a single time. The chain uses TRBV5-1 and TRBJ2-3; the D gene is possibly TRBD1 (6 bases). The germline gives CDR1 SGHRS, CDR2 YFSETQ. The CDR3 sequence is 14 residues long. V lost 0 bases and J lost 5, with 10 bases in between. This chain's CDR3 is CASSLAQGIDTQYF. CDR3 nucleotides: TGCGCCAGCAGCTTGGCTCAGGGGATAGATACGCAGTATTTT.

In nucleotides, the CDR3 is TGTGCCAGCAGTATTCCCCGCTCACCCCTCCACTTT. The encoded protein is CASSIPRSPLHF. The rearrangement links TRBV6-6 to TRBJ1-6; D uncertain. Trimming pared 5 bases from V and 10 bases from J, leaving 9 bases between. The CDR3 runs to 12 residues. Per the germline V gene, CDR1 is MNHNY and CDR2 is SVGAGI (reference sequence).

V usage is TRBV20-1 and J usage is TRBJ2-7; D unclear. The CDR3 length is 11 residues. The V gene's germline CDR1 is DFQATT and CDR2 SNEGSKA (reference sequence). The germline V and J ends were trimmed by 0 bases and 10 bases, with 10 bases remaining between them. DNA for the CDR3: TGCAGTGCTAGAGATGCCCGCGGACAGTACTTC. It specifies CSARDARGQYF.

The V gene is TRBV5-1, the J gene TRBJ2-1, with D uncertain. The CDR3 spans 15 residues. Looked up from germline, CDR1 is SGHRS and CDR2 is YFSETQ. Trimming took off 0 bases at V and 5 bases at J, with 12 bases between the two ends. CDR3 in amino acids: CASSLGPFTNNEQFF. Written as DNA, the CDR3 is TGCGCCAGCAGCTTGGGTCCATTTACCAACAATGAGCAGTTCTTC.

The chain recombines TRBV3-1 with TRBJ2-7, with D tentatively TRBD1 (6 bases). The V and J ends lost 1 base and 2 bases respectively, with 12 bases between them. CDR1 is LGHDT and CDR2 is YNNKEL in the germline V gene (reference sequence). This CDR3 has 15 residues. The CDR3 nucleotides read TGTGCCAGCAGCCAAGTCCGGACAGCCGCCTACGAGCAGTACTTC. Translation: CASSQVRTAAYEQYF.

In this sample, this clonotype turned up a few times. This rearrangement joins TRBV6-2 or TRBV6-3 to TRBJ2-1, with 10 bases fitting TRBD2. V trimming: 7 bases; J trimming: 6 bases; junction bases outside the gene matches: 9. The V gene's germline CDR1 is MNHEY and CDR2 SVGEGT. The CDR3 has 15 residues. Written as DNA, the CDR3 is TGTGCCAGCAAGCCCGGGACTAGCGAGGGCAATGAGCAGTTCTTC. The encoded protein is CASKPGTSEGNEQFF.

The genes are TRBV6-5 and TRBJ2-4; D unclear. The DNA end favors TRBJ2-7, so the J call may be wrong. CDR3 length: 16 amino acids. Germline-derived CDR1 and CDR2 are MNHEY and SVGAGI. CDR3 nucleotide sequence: TGTGCCAGCAGTTACTCCGCGGCAGCCACATCCTACGAGCAGTACTTC. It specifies CASSYSAAATSYEQYF.

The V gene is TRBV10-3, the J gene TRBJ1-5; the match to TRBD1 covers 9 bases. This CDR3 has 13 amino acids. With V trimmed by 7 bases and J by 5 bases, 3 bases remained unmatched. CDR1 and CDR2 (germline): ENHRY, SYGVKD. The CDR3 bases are TGTGCCATCAACAGGGGGCTCGATCAGCCCCAGCATTTT. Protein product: CAINRGLDQPQHF.

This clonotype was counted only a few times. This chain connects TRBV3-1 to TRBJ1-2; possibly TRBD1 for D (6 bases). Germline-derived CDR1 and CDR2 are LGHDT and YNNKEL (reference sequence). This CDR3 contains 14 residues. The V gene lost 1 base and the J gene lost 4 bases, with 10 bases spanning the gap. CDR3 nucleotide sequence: TGTGCCAGCAGCCAAGGAATAGGGGGCTATGGCTACACCTTC. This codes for CASSQGIGGYGYTF.

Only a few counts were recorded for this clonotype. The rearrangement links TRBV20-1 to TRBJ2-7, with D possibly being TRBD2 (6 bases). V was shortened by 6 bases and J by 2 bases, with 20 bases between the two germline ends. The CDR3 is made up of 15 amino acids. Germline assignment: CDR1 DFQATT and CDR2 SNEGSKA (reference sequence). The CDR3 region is CSAPAAGFRAYEQYF. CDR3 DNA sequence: TGCAGTGCCCCAGCGGCGGGATTTAGAGCCTACGAGCAGTACTTC.

The chain's CDR3 is CASSQDVAVTTDTQYF. Here the CDR3 DNA reads TGTGCCAGCAGCCAAGATGTTGCAGTGACTACAGATACGCAGTATTTT. This chain joins TRBV4-2 and TRBJ2-3; D remains ambiguous. Trimming left V 0 bases short and J 3 bases short, with 13 bases between. Germline V gene sequence: CDR1 LGHNA, CDR2 YNFKEQ. The CDR3 sequence is 16 residues long.

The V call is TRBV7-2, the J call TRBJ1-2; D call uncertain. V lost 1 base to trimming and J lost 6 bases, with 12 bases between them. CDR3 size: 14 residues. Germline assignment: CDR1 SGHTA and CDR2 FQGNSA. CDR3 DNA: TGTGCCAGCAGCTTAGTCCCCAGCCTGGATGGCTACACCTTC. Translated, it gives CASSLVPSLDGYTF.

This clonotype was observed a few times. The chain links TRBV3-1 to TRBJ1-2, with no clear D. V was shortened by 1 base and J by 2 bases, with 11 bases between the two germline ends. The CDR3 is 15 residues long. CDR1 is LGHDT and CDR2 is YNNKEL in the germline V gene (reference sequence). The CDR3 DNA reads TGTGCCAGCAGCCAAGCGGTTACGAGGAACTATGGCTACACCTTC. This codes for CASSQAVTRNYGYTF.

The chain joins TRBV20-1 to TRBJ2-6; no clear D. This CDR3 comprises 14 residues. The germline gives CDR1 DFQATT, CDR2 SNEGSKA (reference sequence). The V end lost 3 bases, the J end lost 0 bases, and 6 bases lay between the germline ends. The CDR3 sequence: CSASRHSGANVLTF. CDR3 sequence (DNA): TGCAGTGCTAGTCGCCACTCTGGGGCCAACGTCCTGACTTTC.

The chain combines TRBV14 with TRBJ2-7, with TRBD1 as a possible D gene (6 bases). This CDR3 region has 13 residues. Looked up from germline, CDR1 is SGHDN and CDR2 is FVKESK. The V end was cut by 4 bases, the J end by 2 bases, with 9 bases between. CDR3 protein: CASSRDIAYEQYF. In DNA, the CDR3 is TGTGCCAGCAGCCGGGACATCGCCTACGAGCAGTACTTC.

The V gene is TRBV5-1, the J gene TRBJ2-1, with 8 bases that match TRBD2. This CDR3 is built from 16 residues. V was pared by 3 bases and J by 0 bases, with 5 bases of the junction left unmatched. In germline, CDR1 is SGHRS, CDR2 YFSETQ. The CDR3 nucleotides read TGCGCCAGCAGCTCGGGACTAGTGTACTCCTACAATGAGCAGTTCTTC. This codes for CASSSGLVYSYNEQFF.

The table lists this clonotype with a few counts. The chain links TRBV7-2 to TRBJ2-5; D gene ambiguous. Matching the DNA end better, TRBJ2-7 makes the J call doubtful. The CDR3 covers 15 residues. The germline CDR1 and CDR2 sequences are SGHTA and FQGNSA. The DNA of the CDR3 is TGTGCCAGCAGCTTTACTGCGACATGGCGAAGCGAGCAGTACTTC. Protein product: CASSFTATWRSEQYF.

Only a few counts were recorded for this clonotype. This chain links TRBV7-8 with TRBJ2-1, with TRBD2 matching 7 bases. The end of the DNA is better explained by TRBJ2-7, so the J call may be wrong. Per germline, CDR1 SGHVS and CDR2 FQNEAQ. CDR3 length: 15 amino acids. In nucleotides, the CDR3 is TGTGCCAGCAGCTTAGTTAGCGGGTTCTACAATGAGCAGTACTTC. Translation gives CASSLVSGFYNEQYF.

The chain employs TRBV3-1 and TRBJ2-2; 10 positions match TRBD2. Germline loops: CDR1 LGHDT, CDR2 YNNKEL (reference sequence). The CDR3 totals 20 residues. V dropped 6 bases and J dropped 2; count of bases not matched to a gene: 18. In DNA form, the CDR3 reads TGTGCCAGCAGTACTCCAACTAGCGGGGAGACTCTGATAAACACCGGGGAGCTGTTTTTT. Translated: CASSTPTSGETLINTGELFF.

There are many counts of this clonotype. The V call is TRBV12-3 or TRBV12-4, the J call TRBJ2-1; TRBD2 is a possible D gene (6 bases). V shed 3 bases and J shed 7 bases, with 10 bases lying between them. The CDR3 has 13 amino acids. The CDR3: CASSLGGVNEQFF. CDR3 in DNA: TGTGCCAGCAGTTTGGGGGGTGTGAATGAGCAGTTCTTC.

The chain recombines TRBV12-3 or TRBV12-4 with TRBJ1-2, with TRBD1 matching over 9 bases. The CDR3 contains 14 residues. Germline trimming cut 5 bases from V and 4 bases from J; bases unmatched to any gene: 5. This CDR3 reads CASSRTGVAYGYTF. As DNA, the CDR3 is TGTGCCAGCAGTAGGACAGGGGTTGCCTATGGCTACACCTTC.

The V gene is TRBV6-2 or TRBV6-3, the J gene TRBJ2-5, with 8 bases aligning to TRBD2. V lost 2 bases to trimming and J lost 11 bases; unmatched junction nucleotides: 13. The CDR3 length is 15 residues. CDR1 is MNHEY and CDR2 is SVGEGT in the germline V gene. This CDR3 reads CASSYGGGLYNEQYF. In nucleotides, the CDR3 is TGTGCCAGCAGTTACGGCGGGGGGCTCTACAATGAGCAGTACTTC.

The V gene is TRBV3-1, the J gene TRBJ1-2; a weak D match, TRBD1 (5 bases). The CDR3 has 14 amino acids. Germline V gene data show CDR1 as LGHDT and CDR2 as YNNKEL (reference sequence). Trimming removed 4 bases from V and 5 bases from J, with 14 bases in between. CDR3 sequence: CASSLGGFVYGYTF. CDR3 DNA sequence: TGTGCCAGCAGCCTCGGGGGATTTGTGTATGGCTACACCTTC.